Each of the 12 T cell receptor beta chains below was sequenced from the same sample in a study of OX40 agonist ivuxolimab in advanced cancers. Libraries were prepared by immunoSEQ multiplex PCR; TCRdb keeps only in-frame clonotypes and omits some of them. The data contain some 49,000 clones, less than 85% of them seen just once; the ten biggest clones take up roughly 21%. Sequenced material: CD4+ or CD8+ T cells sorted from blood, taken in a trial of the OX40 agonist ivuxolimab. The source is an adult with an advanced solid tumor such as melanoma, head and neck, liver or kidney cancer.

The chain links TRBV7-2 to TRBJ1-2; tentative D call: TRBD1 (5 bases). Trimming stripped 2 bases from V and 4 bases from J, with 14 bases between. There are 15 residues in the CDR3. Germline CDR1 reads SGHTA; CDR2 reads FQGNSA. The CDR3 reads CASSLFSTDLYGYTF. DNA for the CDR3: TGTGCCAGCAGCTTATTCTCGACAGATCTCTATGGCTACACCTTC.

Here the CDR3 DNA reads TGTGCCAGCAGCTTAGGGGGAGGGAAGGGCAATCAGCCCCAGCATTTT. It codes for CASSLGGGKGNQPQHF. This chain uses TRBV7-8 with TRBJ1-5; no reliable D call. V gave up 1 base and J gave up 2 bases, with 12 bases separating them. Germline V gene lookup returns CDR1 SGHVS and CDR2 FQNEAQ. This CDR3 comprises 16 residues.

The chain uses TRBV4-2 and TRBJ2-7; 8 positions agree with TRBD1. V lost 1 base, J lost 7 bases, and 15 bases stayed unmatched. CDR3 length equals 17 residues. CDR1 is LGHNA and CDR2 is YNFKEQ in the germline V gene. This chain's CDR3 is CASSQGALGQGVNEQYF. For the CDR3, the DNA is TGTGCCAGCAGCCAAGGGGCCCTCGGACAGGGTGTGAATGAGCAGTACTTC.

The rearrangement links TRBV7-6 to TRBJ2-7; D is possibly TRBD2 (6 bases). V was pared by 5 bases and J by 4 bases, with 15 bases between. The CDR3 is made up of 14 amino acids. Per the germline V gene, CDR1 is SGHVS and CDR2 is FNYEAQ. The CDR3 DNA follows: TGTGCCAGCAGCGGGAACCAGGAGGGTTACGAGCAGTACGTC. It codes for CASSGNQEGYEQYV.

CDR3 coding DNA: TGTGCCAGCAGTGACCCGGGACAGGGGGTCTATGGCTACACCTTC. Protein sequence: CASSDPGQGVYGYTF. The genes are TRBV27 and TRBJ1-2, with 11 bases fitting TRBD1. The length of the CDR3 is 15 residues. With 5 bases clipped from V and 4 bases from J, the junction kept 6 bases outside the gene matches. CDR1 MNHEY and CDR2 SMNVEV come from the germline V gene (reference sequence).

The chain employs TRBV7-8 and TRBJ2-3; 11 bases fit TRBD2. CDR1 and CDR2 (germline): SGHVS, FQNEAQ. The CDR3 is 16 residues long. The trim removed 3 bases at V and 4 bases at J, leaving 6 bases unmatched. The CDR3 here is CASSFSGGALADTQYF. Written as DNA, the CDR3 is TGTGCCAGCAGCTTTAGCGGGGGGGCGCTCGCAGATACGCAGTATTTT.

V usage is TRBV18 and J usage is TRBJ2-7; D might be TRBD1 or TRBD2, each matching 7 bases. Germline V gives CDR1 KGHSH, CDR2 LQKENI. This CDR3 is built from 16 residues. Trimming pared 6 bases from V and 3 bases from J, leaving 21 bases between. This CDR3 reads CASSNQGGTPYYEQYV. The CDR3 DNA sequence: TGTGCCAGCTCGAACCAGGGGGGGACTCCTTACTACGAGCAGTACGTC.

The genes are TRBV4-3 and TRBJ1-3, with D possibly matching TRBD1 (6 bases). V lost 1 base, J lost 0 bases, and 7 bases lay in between. This CDR3 has 15 residues. Germline V lookup: CDR1 LGHNA, CDR2 YSLEER. Here the CDR3 reads CASSQVGGSGNTIYF. CDR3 DNA sequence: TGCGCCAGCAGCCAAGTAGGGGGCTCTGGAAACACCATATATTTT.

The rearrangement uses TRBV5-1 and TRBJ1-1, with 7 bases fitting TRBD1. This CDR3 has 14 amino acids. The V gene's germline CDR1 is SGHRS and CDR2 YFSETQ. V lost 4 bases to trimming and J lost 5 bases; unmatched junction nucleotides: 8. The CDR3 DNA reads as TGCGCCAGCAGCCTTGGGGAGACAGGGACTGAAGCTTTCTTT. Its protein is CASSLGETGTEAFF.

To note about this clone: The junction differs from germline at one of its ends, possibly a read error. The gene calls are TRBV4-3 and TRBJ1-1; a possible D gene is TRBD1 (6 bases). This CDR3 region has 15 residues. Germline lookup yields CDR1 LGHNA and CDR2 YSLEER. The CDR3 DNA is TGCGCCAGCAGCGAAGATGGTGCAGGGGCCACTGAAGCTTTCTTT. Translation gives CASSEDGAGATEAFF.

The chain has TRBV27 and TRBJ1-4; 7 bases fit TRBD1. The CDR3 spans 17 residues. Germline trimming cut 5 bases from V and 2 bases from J; bases unmatched to any gene: 11. CDR1 and CDR2 from the germline V gene are MNHEY and SMNVEV (reference sequence). Written as DNA, the CDR3 is TGTGCCAGCAGTCTTCAGTATATACAGGGGACTAATGAAAAACTGTTTTTT. Its protein product is CASSLQYIQGTNEKLFF.

This clone was seen a single time. This sequence joins TRBV19 and TRBJ1-5; D may be TRBD1 (6 bases). V was trimmed by 7 bases and J by 1 base, leaving 14 bases between them. The germline gives CDR1 LNHDA, CDR2 SQIVND (reference sequence). The CDR3 has 15 residues. DNA of the CDR3: TGTGCCAGTATTTCGGGCAGGGGCAGCAATCAGCCCCAGCATTTT. Translated: CASISGRGSNQPQHF.